This T cell receptor beta chain is from a study of cytotoxic CD8 clonotypes in ibrutinib-treated CLL. As for the study in general: A mean of around 250,000 productive templates and tens of thousands of productive rearrangements was obtained per sample. Study conclusions and caveats: Clonality (at baseline) was higher than in age-matched healthy donors and tracked circulating CD8+ T-cell counts.

Produced via immunoSEQ multiplex PCR; TCRdb's table is partial and in-frame only. The repertoire holds 150,000 to 200,000 clones, with around nine tenths as singletons. In the case of this clone: Its matching antigen is unknown.

This clonotype was sampled from a human donor with chronic lymphocytic leukemia. This material consisted of PBMCs, taken at disease progression, from a patient treated with ibrutinib.

CDR3: CASHSVPYGYEQYF. DNA of the CDR3: TGTGCCAGCCACTCCGTTCCCTACGGCTACGAGCAGTACTTC. The chain employs TRBV28 and TRBJ2-7, with D uncertain. V lost 8 bases and J 3 bases, leaving 17 bases between the germline ends. From germline, CDR1 is MDHEN and CDR2 SYDVKM. The CDR3 has 14 amino acids.